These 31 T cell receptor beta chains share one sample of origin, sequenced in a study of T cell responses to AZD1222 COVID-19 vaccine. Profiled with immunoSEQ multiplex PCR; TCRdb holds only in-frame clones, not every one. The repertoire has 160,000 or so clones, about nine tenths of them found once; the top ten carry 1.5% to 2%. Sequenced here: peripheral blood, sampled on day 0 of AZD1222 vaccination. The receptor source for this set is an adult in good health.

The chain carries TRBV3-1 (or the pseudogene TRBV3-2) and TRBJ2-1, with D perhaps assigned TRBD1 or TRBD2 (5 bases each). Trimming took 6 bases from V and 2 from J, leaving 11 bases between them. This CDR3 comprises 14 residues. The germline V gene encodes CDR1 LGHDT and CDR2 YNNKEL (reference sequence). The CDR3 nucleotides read TGTGCCAGCAGTCCGGGACCCGCCTACAATGAGCAGTTCTTC. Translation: CASSPGPAYNEQFF.

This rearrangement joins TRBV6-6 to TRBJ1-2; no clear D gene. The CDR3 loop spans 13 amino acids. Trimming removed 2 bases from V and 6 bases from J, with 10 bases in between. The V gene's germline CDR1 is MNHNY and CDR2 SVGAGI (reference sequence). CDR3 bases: TGTGCCAGCAGTTACGTTTATAAGGATGGCTACACCTTC. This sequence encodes CASSYVYKDGYTF.

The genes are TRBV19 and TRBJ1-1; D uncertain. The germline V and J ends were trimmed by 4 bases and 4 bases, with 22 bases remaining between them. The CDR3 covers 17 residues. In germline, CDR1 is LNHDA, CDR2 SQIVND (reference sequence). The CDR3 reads CASSKPPYRIDGTEAFF. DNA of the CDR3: TGTGCCAGTAGTAAACCACCTTACCGGATTGATGGCACTGAAGCTTTCTTT. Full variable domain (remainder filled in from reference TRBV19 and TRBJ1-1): DGGITQSPKYLFRKEGQNVTLSCEQNLNHDAMYWYRQDPGQGLRLIYYSQIVNDFQKGDIAEGYSVSREKKESFPLTVTSAQKNPTAFYLCASSKPPYRIDGTEAFFGQGTRLTVV.

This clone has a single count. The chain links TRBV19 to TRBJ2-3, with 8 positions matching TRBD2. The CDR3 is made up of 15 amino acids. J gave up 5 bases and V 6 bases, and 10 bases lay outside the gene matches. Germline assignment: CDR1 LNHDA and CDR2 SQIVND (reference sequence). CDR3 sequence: CASSLGAGAVDTQYF. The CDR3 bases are TGTGCCAGTAGCCTGGGAGCGGGAGCGGTAGATACGCAGTATTTT.

The DNA of the CDR3 is TGCAGCGTTGAGGAACGGGAGGGCCGCAATGAGCAGTTCTTC. Residues: CSVEEREGRNEQFF. The chain links TRBV29-1 to TRBJ2-1; 8 bases are shared with TRBD2. From germline, CDR1 is SQVTM and CDR2 ANQGSEA. The CDR3 totals 14 residues. The V and J ends lost 3 bases and 6 bases, in that order; junction bases with no gene match: 7.

The CDR3 bases are TGTGCCAGCAGAGGGACCAACACTGAAGCTTTCTTT. Its translation is CASRGTNTEAFF. The rearrangement links TRBV6-5 to TRBJ1-1; tentative D call: TRBD1 (5 bases). The V end was cut by 6 bases, the J end by 2 bases, with 7 bases between. CDR1 and CDR2 (germline): MNHEY, SVGAGI. This CDR3 region has 12 residues.

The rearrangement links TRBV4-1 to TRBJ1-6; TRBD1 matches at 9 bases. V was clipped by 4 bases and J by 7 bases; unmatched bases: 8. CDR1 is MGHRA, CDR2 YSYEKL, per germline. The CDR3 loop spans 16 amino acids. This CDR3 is CASSRQSGQGNSPLHF. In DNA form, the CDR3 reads TGCGCCAGCAGCCGCCAATCGGGACAGGGAAATTCACCCCTCCACTTT.

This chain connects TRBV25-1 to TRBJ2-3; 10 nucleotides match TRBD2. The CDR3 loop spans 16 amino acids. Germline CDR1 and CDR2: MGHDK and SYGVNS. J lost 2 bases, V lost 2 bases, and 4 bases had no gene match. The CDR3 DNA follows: TGTGCCAGCAGTGAAGTCACTAGCGGGACCACAGATACGCAGTATTTT. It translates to CASSEVTSGTTDTQYF.

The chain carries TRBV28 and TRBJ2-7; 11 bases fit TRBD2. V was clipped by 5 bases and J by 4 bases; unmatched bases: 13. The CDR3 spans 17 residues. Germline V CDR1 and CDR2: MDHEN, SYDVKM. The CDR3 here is CASSVLLGTSGTYEQYF. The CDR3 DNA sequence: TGTGCCAGCAGTGTTTTATTGGGGACTAGCGGTACTTACGAGCAGTACTTC. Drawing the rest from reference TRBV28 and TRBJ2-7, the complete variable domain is DVKVTQSSRYLVKRTGEKVFLECVQDMDHENMFWYRQDPGLGLRLIYFSYDVKMKEKGDIPEGYSVSREKKERFSLILESASTNQTSMYLCASSVLLGTSGTYEQYFGPGTRLTVT.

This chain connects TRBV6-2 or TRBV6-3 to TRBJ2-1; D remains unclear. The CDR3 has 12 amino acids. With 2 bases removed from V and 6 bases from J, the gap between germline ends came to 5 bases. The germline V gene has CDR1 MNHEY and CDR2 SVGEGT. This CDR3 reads CASSYGGNEQFF. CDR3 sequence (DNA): TGTGCCAGCAGTTACGGCGGCAATGAGCAGTTCTTC.

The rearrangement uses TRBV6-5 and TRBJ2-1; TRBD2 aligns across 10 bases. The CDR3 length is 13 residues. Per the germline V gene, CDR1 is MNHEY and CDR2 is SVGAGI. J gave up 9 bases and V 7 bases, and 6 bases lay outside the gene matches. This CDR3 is CASKLAGVIEQFF. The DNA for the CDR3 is TGTGCCAGCAAGCTAGCGGGAGTAATTGAGCAGTTCTTC.

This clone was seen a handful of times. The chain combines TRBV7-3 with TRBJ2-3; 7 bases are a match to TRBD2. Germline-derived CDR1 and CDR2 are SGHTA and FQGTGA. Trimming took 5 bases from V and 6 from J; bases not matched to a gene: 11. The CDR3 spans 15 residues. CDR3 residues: CASSPLGREYDTQYF. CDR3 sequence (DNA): TGTGCCAGCAGCCCTCTGGGGCGGGAGTATGATACGCAGTATTTT. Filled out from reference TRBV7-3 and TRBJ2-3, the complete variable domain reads GAGVSQTPSNKVTEKGKYVELRCDPISGHTALYWYRQSLGQGPEFLIYFQGTGAADDSGLPNDRFFAVRPEGSVSTLKIQRTERGDSAVYLCASSPLGREYDTQYFGPGTRLTVL.

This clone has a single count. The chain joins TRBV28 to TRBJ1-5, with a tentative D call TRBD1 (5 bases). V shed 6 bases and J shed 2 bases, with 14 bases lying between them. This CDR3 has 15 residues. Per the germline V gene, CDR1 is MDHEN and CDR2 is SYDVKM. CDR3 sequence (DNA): TGTGCCAGCAGCCGTGGGACGTTTGGCAATCAGCCCCAGCATTTT. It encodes CASSRGTFGNQPQHF.

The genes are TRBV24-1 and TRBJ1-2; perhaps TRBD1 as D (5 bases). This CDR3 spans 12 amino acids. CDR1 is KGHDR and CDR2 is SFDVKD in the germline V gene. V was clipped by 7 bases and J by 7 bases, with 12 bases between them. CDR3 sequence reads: CATRGPTGGYTF. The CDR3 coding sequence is TGTGCCACCAGGGGACCTACGGGTGGCTACACCTTC.

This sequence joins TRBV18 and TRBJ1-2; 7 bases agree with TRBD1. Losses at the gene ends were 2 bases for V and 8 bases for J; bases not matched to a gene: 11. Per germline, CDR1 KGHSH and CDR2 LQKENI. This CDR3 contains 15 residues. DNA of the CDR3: TGTGCCAGCTCACCAGGGACAGTCATTCGCGCCGGCTACACCTTC. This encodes CASSPGTVIRAGYTF.

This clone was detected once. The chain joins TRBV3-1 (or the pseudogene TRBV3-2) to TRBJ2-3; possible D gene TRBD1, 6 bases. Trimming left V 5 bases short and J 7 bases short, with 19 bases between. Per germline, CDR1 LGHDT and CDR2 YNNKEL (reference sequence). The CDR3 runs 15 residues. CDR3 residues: CASSKAPLRGYTQYF. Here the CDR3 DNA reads TGTGCCAGCAGCAAGGCCCCCTTAAGGGGGTATACGCAGTATTTT.

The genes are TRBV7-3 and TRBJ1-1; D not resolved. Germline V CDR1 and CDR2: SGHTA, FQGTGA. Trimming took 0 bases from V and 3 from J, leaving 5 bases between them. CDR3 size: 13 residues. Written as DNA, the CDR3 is TGTGCCAGCAGCTTAACGGGAGACACTGAAGCTTTCTTT. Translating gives CASSLTGDTEAFF.

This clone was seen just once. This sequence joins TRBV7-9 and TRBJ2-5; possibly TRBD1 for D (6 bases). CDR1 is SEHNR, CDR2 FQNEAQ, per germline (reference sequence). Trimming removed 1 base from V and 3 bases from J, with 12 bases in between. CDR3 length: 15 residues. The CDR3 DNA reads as TGTGCCAGCAGCTTAGGGTTGACAGGAGAAGAGACCCAGTACTTC. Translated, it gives CASSLGLTGEETQYF. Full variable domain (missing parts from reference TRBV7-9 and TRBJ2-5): DTGVSQNPRHKITKRGQNVTFRCDPISEHNRLYWYRQTLGQGPEFLTYFQNEAQLEKSRLLSDRFSAERPKGSFSTLEIQRTEQGDSAMYLCASSLGLTGEETQYFGPGTRLLVL.

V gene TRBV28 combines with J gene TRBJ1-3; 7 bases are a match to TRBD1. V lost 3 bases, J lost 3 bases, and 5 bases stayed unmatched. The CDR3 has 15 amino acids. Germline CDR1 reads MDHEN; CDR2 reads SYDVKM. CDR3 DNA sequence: TGTGCCAGCAGTTTTCAGCAGGGGGGTGGAAACACCATATATTTT. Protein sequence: CASSFQQGGGNTIYF.

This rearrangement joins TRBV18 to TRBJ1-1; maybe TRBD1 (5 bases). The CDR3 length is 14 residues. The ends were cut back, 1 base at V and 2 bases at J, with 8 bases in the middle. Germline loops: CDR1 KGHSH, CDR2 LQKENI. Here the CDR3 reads CASSPRGTNTEAFF. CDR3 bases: TGTGCCAGCTCACCACGGGGCACTAACACTGAAGCTTTCTTT.

CDR3 DNA sequence: TGTGCCAGCAGCCCAAAGGGGGCGCCTAGCACAGATACGCAGTATTTT. It codes for CASSPKGAPSTDTQYF. This sequence joins TRBV4-2 and TRBJ2-3; 7 bases map to TRBD1. The V and J ends lost 4 bases and 0 bases, in that order; junction bases with no gene match: 7. Germline CDR1 reads LGHNA; CDR2 reads YNFKEQ. This CDR3 region has 16 residues.

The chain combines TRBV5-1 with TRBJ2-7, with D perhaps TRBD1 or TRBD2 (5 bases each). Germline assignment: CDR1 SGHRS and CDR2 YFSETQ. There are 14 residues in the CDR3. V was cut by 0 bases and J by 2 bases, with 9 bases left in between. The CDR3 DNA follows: TGCGCCAGCAGCTTGGGTGGGGGTACCTACGAGCAGTACTTC. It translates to CASSLGGGTYEQYF.

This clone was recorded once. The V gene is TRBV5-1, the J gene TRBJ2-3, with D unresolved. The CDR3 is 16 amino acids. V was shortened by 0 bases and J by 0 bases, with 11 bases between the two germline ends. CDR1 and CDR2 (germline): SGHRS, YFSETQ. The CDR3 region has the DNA TGCGCCAGCAGCTTGGAAGGACGAACTAGCACAGATACGCAGTATTTT. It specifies CASSLEGRTSTDTQYF. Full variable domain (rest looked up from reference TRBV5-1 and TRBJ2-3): KAGVTQTPRYLIKTRGQQVTLSCSPISGHRSVSWYQQTPGQGLQFLFEYFSETQRNKGNFPGRFSGRQFSNSRSEMNVSTLELGDSALYLCASSLEGRTSTDTQYFGPGTRLTVL.

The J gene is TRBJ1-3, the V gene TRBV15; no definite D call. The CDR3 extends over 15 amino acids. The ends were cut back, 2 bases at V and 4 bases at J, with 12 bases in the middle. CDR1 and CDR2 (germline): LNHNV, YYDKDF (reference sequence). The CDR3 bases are TGTGCCACCAGCAGAATCCCGGGCGCAGGAAACACCATATATTTT. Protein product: CATSRIPGAGNTIYF.

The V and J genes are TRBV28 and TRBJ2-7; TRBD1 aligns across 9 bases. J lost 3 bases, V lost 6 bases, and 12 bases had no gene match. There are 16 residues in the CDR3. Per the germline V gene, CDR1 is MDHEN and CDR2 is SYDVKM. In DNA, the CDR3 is TGTGCCAGCAGGCCCGCGCCGGGACAGGGTGACTACGAGCAGTACTTC. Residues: CASRPAPGQGDYEQYF.

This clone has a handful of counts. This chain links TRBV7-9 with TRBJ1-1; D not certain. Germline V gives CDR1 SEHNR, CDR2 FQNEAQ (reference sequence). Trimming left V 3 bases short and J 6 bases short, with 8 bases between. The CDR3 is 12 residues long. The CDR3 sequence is CASSFSSPEAFF. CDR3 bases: TGTGCCAGCAGCTTTTCCTCCCCTGAAGCTTTCTTT. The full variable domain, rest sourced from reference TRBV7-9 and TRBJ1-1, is DTGVSQNPRHKITKRGQNVTFRCDPISEHNRLYWYRQTLGQGPEFLTYFQNEAQLEKSRLLSDRFSAERPKGSFSTLEIQRTEQGDSAMYLCASSFSSPEAFFGQGTRLTVV.

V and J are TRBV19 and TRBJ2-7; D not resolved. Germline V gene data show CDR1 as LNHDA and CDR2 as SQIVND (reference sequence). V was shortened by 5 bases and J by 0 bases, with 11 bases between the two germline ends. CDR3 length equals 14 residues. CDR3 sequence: CASSYRTASYEQYF. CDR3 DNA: TGTGCCAGTAGTTATAGGACGGCCTCCTACGAGCAGTACTTC.

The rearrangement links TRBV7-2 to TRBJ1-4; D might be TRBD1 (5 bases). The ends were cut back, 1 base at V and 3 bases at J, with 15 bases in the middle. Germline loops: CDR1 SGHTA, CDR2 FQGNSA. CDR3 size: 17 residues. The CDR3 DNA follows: TGTGCCAGCAGCTTAGAGGGTCTTCCAGGGCCTAATGAAAAACTGTTTTTT. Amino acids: CASSLEGLPGPNEKLFF.

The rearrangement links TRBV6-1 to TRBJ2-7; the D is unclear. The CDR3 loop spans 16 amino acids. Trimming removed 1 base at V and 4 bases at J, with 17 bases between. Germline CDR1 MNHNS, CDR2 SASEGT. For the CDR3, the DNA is TGTGCCAGCAGTGAAGTGGGGATCCGAAAACGATACGAGCAGTACTTC. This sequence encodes CASSEVGIRKRYEQYF.

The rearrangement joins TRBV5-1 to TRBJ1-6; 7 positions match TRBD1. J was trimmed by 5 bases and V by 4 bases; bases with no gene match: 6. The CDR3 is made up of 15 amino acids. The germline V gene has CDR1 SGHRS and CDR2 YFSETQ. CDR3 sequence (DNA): TGCGCCAGCAGCCCTCCCGGGACAGATAATTCACCCCTCCACTTT. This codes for CASSPPGTDNSPLHF. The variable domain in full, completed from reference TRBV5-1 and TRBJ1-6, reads KAGVTQTPRYLIKTRGQQVTLSCSPISGHRSVSWYQQTPGQGLQFLFEYFSETQRNKGNFPGRFSGRQFSNSRSEMNVSTLELGDSALYLCASSPPGTDNSPLHFGNGTRLTVT.

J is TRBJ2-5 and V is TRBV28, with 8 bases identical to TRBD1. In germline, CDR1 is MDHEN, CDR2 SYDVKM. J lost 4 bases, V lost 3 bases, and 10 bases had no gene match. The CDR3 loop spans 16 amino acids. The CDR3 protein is CASSFFGQGSRETQYF. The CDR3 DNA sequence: TGTGCCAGCAGTTTTTTCGGACAGGGATCCCGAGAGACCCAGTACTTC.